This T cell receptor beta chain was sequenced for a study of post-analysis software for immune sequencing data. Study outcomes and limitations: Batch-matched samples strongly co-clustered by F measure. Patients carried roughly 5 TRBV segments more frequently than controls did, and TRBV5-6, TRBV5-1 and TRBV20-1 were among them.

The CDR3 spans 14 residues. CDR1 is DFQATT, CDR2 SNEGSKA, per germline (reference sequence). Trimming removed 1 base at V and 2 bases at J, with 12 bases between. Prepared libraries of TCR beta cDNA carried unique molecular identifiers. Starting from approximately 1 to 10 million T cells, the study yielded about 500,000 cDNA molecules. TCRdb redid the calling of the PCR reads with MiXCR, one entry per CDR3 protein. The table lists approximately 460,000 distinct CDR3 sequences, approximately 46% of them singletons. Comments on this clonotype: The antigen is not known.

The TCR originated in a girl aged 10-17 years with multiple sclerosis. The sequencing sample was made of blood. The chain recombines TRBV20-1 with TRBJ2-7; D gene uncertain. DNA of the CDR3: TGCAGTGCTAGAGGCCCGGATAGCCCCTACGAGCAGTACTTC. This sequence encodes CSARGPDSPYEQYF.